This T cell receptor (beta chain) originates from a study of T cells in Graves' hyperthyroidism and ophthalmopathy. Germline V CDR1 and CDR2: MNHEY, SMNVEV (reference sequence). J lost 4 bases, V lost 6 bases, and 9 bases had no gene match. The CDR3 loop spans 14 amino acids. On the basis of clinical symptoms, serum thyroxine and TRAb, thyroid ultrasound and orbital computed tomography, diagnoses were made. Fresh peripheral blood, 8 to 10 ml of it, supplied the PBMCs. Broader study findings: Ophthalmopathy was identified by the model a median roughly six months ahead of onset. The majority of expanded thyroid clonotypes above 0.001 also appeared in blood.

In its sample, this clonotype was seen many times. Its target is unknown. RNA transcripts were the template for amplifying TCR beta CDR3 regions. The primer set for the first-round RT-PCR of the TCR CDR3 was HTBI. TCRdb re-analysed the multiplex PCR reads in MiXCR, keeping a single row per CDR3 protein. The sample records around 520,000 distinct CDR3 sequences, approximately 25% being singletons. Sequenced: blood. The chain recombines TRBV27 with TRBJ2-7; 7 positions agree with TRBD1. This sequence was found in a woman younger than 45 with Graves' ophthalmopathy. The DNA of the CDR3 is TGTGCCAGCAGCTCGGGACAGCGACTTTACGAGCAGTACTTC. It encodes CASSSGQRLYEQYF.